These 20 T cell receptor beta chains originate from one sample sequenced in a study of blood T cell repertoires in COVID-19. Here immunoSEQ multiplex PCR was the method, and the copy in TCRdb shows in-frame clones only, minus some. The profile shows approximately 320,000 clones, roughly 90% of them singletons. Sequencing used PBMCs or T cells enriched from blood (not recorded which). The receptor set was obtained from a woman aged 18-29 years who had recovered from COVID-19.

V usage is TRBV6-2 or TRBV6-3 and J usage is TRBJ2-7; tentatively, D is TRBD1 (6 bases). CDR3 length: 14 amino acids. Per germline, CDR1 MNHEY and CDR2 SVGEGT. V lost 5 bases and J lost 3, with 14 bases in between. For the CDR3, the DNA is TGTGCCAGCAGTCCCTACAGGGAAAACTACGAGCAGTACTTC. Translating it yields CASSPYRENYEQYF.

This chain connects TRBV5-6 to TRBJ1-2, with D possibly matching TRBD1 (5 bases). Trimming took off 1 base at V and 8 bases at J, with 15 bases between the two ends. Per the germline V gene, CDR1 is SGHDT and CDR2 is YYEEEE. The CDR3 has 14 residues. CDR3 nucleotides: TGTGCCAGCAGCTTGCTTTTGGACACCCAGGGCTACACCTTC. This codes for CASSLLLDTQGYTF.

This clone has just a few counts. The chain has TRBV29-1 and TRBJ1-5; 8 bases are shared with TRBD1. There are 13 residues in the CDR3. Unmatched junction bases numbered 6, after V lost 6 bases and J lost 5 bases. Germline V gene data show CDR1 as SQVTM and CDR2 as ANQGSEA. The CDR3 DNA follows: TGCAGCGTCCGTACAGGGGGGGATCAGCCCCAGCATTTT. This sequence encodes CSVRTGGDQPQHF.

CDR3 DNA: TGCGCCAGCAGCCAAGATTCGGTGGGAGCGAGCTTCGACAATGAGCAGTTCTTC. Translating it yields CASSQDSVGASFDNEQFF. The genes are TRBV4-3 and TRBJ2-1, with TRBD2 as a possible D gene (5 bases). The CDR3 sequence is 18 residues long. Germline CDR1 LGHNA, CDR2 YSLEER. V was clipped by 0 bases and J by 5 bases, with 20 bases between them.

This chain links TRBV20-1 with TRBJ2-3, with 8 positions matching TRBD2. This CDR3 is built from 17 residues. Germline CDR1 DFQATT, CDR2 SNEGSKA (reference sequence). The trim removed 3 bases at V and 0 bases at J, leaving 11 bases unmatched. CDR3 protein: CSASGLAGSPSTDTQYF. DNA of the CDR3: TGCAGTGCTAGTGGGCTAGCGGGCTCCCCCAGCACAGATACGCAGTATTTT.

The rearrangement joins TRBV7-2 to TRBJ2-3; 7 nucleotides agree with TRBD2. The CDR3 has 15 amino acids. The V and J ends lost 5 bases and 5 bases, in that order; junction bases with no gene match: 10. Germline V lookup: CDR1 SGHTA, CDR2 FQGNSA. This CDR3 is CASSIVGGREDTQYF. The CDR3 DNA reads TGTGCCAGCAGCATCGTGGGCGGGAGAGAAGATACGCAGTATTTT.

The chain uses TRBV15 and TRBJ1-5; tentative D call: TRBD1 (6 bases). The CDR3 length is 15 residues. V dropped 4 bases and J dropped 5 bases, with 15 bases sitting between them. The germline gives CDR1 LNHNV, CDR2 YYDKDF (reference sequence). CDR3 nucleotide sequence: TGTGCCACCAGCAAGGACAGAAACCTCCATCAGCCCCAGCATTTT. Translation: CATSKDRNLHQPQHF.

The chain is built from TRBV28 and TRBJ2-3, with TRBD1 matching 8 bases. V trimming: 10 bases; J trimming: 2 bases; junction bases outside the gene matches: 8. Germline V gene lookup returns CDR1 MDHEN and CDR2 SYDVKM. The CDR3 contains 14 residues. In nucleotides, the CDR3 is TGTGCCACTACTCAGGGGGCAAACACAGATACGCAGTATTTT. Translation gives CATTQGANTDTQYF. The variable domain in full, completed from reference TRBV28 and TRBJ2-3, reads DVKVTQSSRYLVKRTGEKVFLECVQDMDHENMFWYRQDPGLGLRLIYFSYDVKMKEKGDIPEGYSVSREKKERFSLILESASTNQTSMYLCATTQGANTDTQYFGPGTRLTVL.

This chain joins TRBV27 and TRBJ1-6; unclear D gene. Germline V gene sequence: CDR1 MNHEY, CDR2 SMNVEV (reference sequence). Deletions cut 1 base from V and 9 bases from J, with 13 bases between. This CDR3 spans 15 amino acids. DNA of the CDR3: TGTGCCAGCAGTTTATATCGGGCGGGGAGTTCACCCCTCCACTTT. Its translation is CASSLYRAGSSPLHF.

The V gene is TRBV23-1, the J gene TRBJ2-2, with TRBD2 matching over 7 bases. TRBV23-1 counts as an open reading frame of uncertain function. CDR3 length equals 14 residues. Trimming at V came to 9 bases and at J to 5 bases, leaving 9 bases not matched to a gene. The CDR3 is CARFGGGTTGELFF. The CDR3 nucleotides read TGCGCCAGATTTGGGGGGGGAACGACCGGGGAGCTGTTTTTT.

This chain links TRBV7-3 with TRBJ1-4; D possibly corresponds to TRBD1 (5 bases). The CDR3 is 16 residues long. V was pared by 6 bases and J by 8 bases, with 22 bases between. Germline CDR1 reads SGHTA; CDR2 reads FQGTGA. DNA for the CDR3: TGTGCCAGCAGATCCCATCCTTGGAAGCGGGGGGAAAAACTGTTTTTT. Translated, it gives CASRSHPWKRGEKLFF.

The V and J genes are TRBV28 and TRBJ1-2; D uncertain. This CDR3 contains 13 residues. Trimming took off 5 bases at V and 1 base at J, with 8 bases between the two ends. Germline V gene data show CDR1 as MDHEN and CDR2 as SYDVKM. The CDR3 sequence is CASSLGINYGYTF. CDR3 in DNA: TGTGCCAGCAGTCTCGGGATTAACTATGGCTACACCTTC.

The V and J genes are TRBV7-9 and TRBJ1-5; D is unclear. In germline, CDR1 is SEHNR, CDR2 FQNEAQ (reference sequence). V dropped 2 bases and J dropped 4 bases, with 3 bases sitting between them. CDR3 length equals 12 residues. The CDR3 is CASSLSNQPQHF. The CDR3, as DNA: TGTGCCAGCAGCTTATCGAATCAGCCCCAGCATTTT.

The chain couples TRBV19 to TRBJ1-2; 7 bases map to TRBD1. V lost 6 bases, J lost 0 bases, and 7 bases stayed unmatched. Germline CDR1 LNHDA, CDR2 SQIVND (reference sequence). CDR3 size: 15 residues. The CDR3 reads CASSPGTEANYGYTF. CDR3 bases: TGTGCCAGTAGCCCTGGGACAGAAGCTAACTATGGCTACACCTTC.

The genes are TRBV7-9 and TRBJ1-4; D is perhaps TRBD1 (5 bases). This CDR3 region has 16 residues. Germline CDR1 SEHNR, CDR2 FQNEAQ (reference sequence). Trimming cost V 4 bases and J 6 bases, with 18 bases left between them. Written as DNA, the CDR3 is TGTGCCAGCAGCTCGATAAACAGGAGCTCCTATGAAAAACTGTTTTTT. Translation gives CASSSINRSSYEKLFF.

This chain connects TRBV11-2 to TRBJ1-3, with a weak D call TRBD1 (6 bases). Germline V gene lookup returns CDR1 SGHAT and CDR2 FQNNGV. V lost 0 bases, J lost 1 base, and 13 bases lay in between. The length of the CDR3 is 17 residues. The chain's CDR3 is CASSLDPQGFSGNTIYF. The CDR3 DNA follows: TGTGCCAGCAGCTTAGATCCCCAGGGGTTTTCTGGAAACACCATATATTTT. Full variable domain (rest looked up from reference TRBV11-2 and TRBJ1-3): EAGVAQSPRYKIIEKRQSVAFWCNPISGHATLYWYQQILGQGPKLLIQFQNNGVVDDSQLPKDRFSAERLKGVDSTLKIQPAKLEDSAVYLCASSLDPQGFSGNTIYFGEGSWLTVV.

The chain uses TRBV3-1 (or the pseudogene TRBV3-2) and TRBJ2-3; 11 bases fit TRBD2. V was pared by 3 bases and J by 0 bases, with 5 bases of the junction left unmatched. Germline V gene sequence: CDR1 LGHDT, CDR2 YNNKEL (reference sequence). CDR3 length equals 17 residues. In nucleotides, the CDR3 is TGTGCCAGCAGCCATCACCGACTAGCGGGGAGCACAGATACGCAGTATTTT. It encodes CASSHHRLAGSTDTQYF.

The chain joins TRBV18 to TRBJ2-5; possible D gene TRBD2, 6 bases. Trimming shortened V by 3 bases and J by 3 bases, and 11 bases separated the two germline ends. Germline V gene lookup returns CDR1 KGHSH and CDR2 LQKENI. CDR3 size: 14 residues. The CDR3 nucleotides are TGTGCCAGCTCACCGAGGACGGGAGAAGAGACCCAGTACTTC. It yields the protein CASSPRTGEETQYF. The whole variable domain, filled in from reference TRBV18 and TRBJ2-5, reads NAGVMQNPRHLVRRRGQEARLRCSPMKGHSHVYWYRQLPEEGLKFMVYLQKENIIDESGMPKERFSAEFPKEGPSILRIQQVVRGDSAAYFCASSPRTGEETQYFGPGTRLLVL.

This clone has just a few counts. The chain couples TRBV2 to TRBJ1-2; no firm D call. In germline, CDR1 is SNHLY, CDR2 FYNNEI. This CDR3 is built from 12 residues. Trimming cost V 3 bases and J 7 bases, with 9 bases left between them. The CDR3 DNA follows: TGTGCCAGCAGTGAGGAGTTAGGTGGCTACACCTTC. Amino acid sequence: CASSEELGGYTF.

V usage is TRBV5-5 and J usage is TRBJ1-4; D is undetermined. This CDR3 has 13 residues. Trimming stripped 0 bases from V and 3 bases from J, with 3 bases between. Germline V gene sequence: CDR1 SGHKS, CDR2 YYEKEE (reference sequence). The CDR3 region has the DNA TGTGCCAGCAGCTTGGCTCCTAATGAAAAACTGTTTTTT. As protein: CASSLAPNEKLFF.